A single sample is the source of the 10 T cell receptor beta chains below, sequenced in a study of blood T cell repertoires in COVID-19 (dated by TCRdb to 2020 to 2021). To prepare the library, the immunoSEQ multiplex PCR assay was applied. This is the immuneACCESS table as TCRdb keeps it, with only in-frame sequences that have V and J called. A part of the clones is gone; compared with another copy, unresolved V genes explain less than half, and the rest is unexplained. Present in this sample are tens of thousands of clones, approximately 86% of which were seen just once. The ten most abundant clones make up 9.6% of the sample. Material for sequencing was peripheral blood. The receptor source for this set is an elderly woman with active COVID-19.

The table lists this clone with a count of one. V gene TRBV19 combines with J gene TRBJ2-2; TRBD2 matches at 8 bases. The CDR3 has 15 residues. V trimming: 10 bases; J trimming: 1 base; junction bases outside the gene matches: 8. In germline, CDR1 is LNHDA, CDR2 SQIVND (reference sequence). The DNA for the CDR3 is TGTGCCACCTCGGGAGGGGTCAGGAACACCGGGGAGCTGTTTTTT. Encoded protein: CATSGGVRNTGELFF.

This chain connects TRBV6-5 to TRBJ2-3; D gene ambiguous. Per the germline V gene, CDR1 is MNHEY and CDR2 is SVGAGI. The CDR3 is 11 residues long. Between the trimmed V and J ends, which lost 3 bases and 5 bases, there was a span of 3 bases. The chain's CDR3 is CASSYQDTQYF. The CDR3 DNA is TGTGCCAGCAGTTATCAAGATACGCAGTATTTT.

The V gene is TRBV7-2, the J gene TRBJ1-2, with TRBD1 matching over 9 bases. This CDR3 region has 14 residues. V shed 0 bases, J shed 7 bases, and the junction held 3 bases outside the gene matches. Germline lookup yields CDR1 SGHTA and CDR2 FQGNSA. CDR3 in amino acids: CASSLAGQGSGYTF. The CDR3 coding sequence is TGTGCCAGCAGCTTAGCGGGACAGGGATCTGGCTACACCTTC.

V and J are TRBV19 and TRBJ1-1; 8 bases match TRBD1. The germline CDR1 and CDR2 sequences are LNHDA and SQIVND (reference sequence). CDR3 size: 14 residues. V trimming: 6 bases; J trimming: 10 bases; junction bases outside the gene matches: 13. CDR3 sequence reads: CASRPPGGSRGAFF. CDR3 nucleotide sequence: TGTGCCAGTAGACCCCCAGGGGGCTCCCGAGGAGCTTTCTTT.

The rearrangement uses TRBV28 and TRBJ1-5; 7 nucleotides agree with TRBD1. In germline, CDR1 is MDHEN, CDR2 SYDVKM. The CDR3 is made up of 15 amino acids. V was clipped by 6 bases and J by 1 base; unmatched bases: 6. The CDR3 nucleotides read TGTGCCAGCAGGCGGGACAGACAGAGCAATCAGCCCCAGCATTTT. Translating gives CASRRDRQSNQPQHF.

The chain carries TRBV4-3 and TRBJ2-1; tentatively, D is TRBD2 (5 bases). The V gene lost 4 bases and the J gene lost 5 bases, with 15 bases spanning the gap. In germline, CDR1 is LGHNA, CDR2 YSLEER. This CDR3 contains 15 residues. As DNA, the CDR3 is TGCGCCAGCAGCCCCCTAAGGGTAGCGAACAATGAGCAGTTCTTC. Protein product: CASSPLRVANNEQFF.

The chain couples TRBV28 to TRBJ1-5, with D unresolved. CDR1 and CDR2 (germline): MDHEN, SYDVKM. The CDR3 covers 13 residues. V lost 6 bases to trimming and J lost 6 bases, with 12 bases between them. Written as DNA, the CDR3 is TGTGCCAGCAGATCGGGAGGGCCTCAGCCCCAGCATTTT. It is translated as CASRSGGPQPQHF.

V usage is TRBV2 and J usage is TRBJ2-5; 10 nucleotides line up with TRBD1. The CDR3 runs to 15 residues. Germline loops: CDR1 SNHLY, CDR2 FYNNEI. The V segment lost 1 base and the J segment 3 bases; nucleotides outside the gene matches: 2. CDR3 in amino acids: CASSEGGTGEETQYF. In DNA form, the CDR3 reads TGTGCCAGCAGTGAAGGAGGGACAGGGGAAGAGACCCAGTACTTC.

The chain couples TRBV6-2 or TRBV6-3 to TRBJ2-7; D perhaps matches TRBD2 (6 bases). This CDR3 is built from 14 residues. With 1 base removed from V and 0 bases from J, the gap between germline ends came to 7 bases. The germline gives CDR1 MNHEY, CDR2 SVGEGT. CDR3 loop: CASSYFGSSYEQYF. Here the CDR3 DNA reads TGTGCCAGCAGTTACTTCGGGAGCTCCTACGAGCAGTACTTC.

This clone was seen a handful of times. The rearrangement uses TRBV7-9 and TRBJ1-3; D not certain. Germline V gene sequence: CDR1 SEHNR, CDR2 FQNEAQ (reference sequence). The CDR3 runs 15 residues. The V and J ends lost 5 bases and 0 bases respectively, with 11 bases between them. In DNA form, the CDR3 reads TGTGCCAGCAGCAGTTCCTACCACTCTGGAAACACCATATATTTT. Encoded protein: CASSSSYHSGNTIYF. Using reference TRBV7-9 and TRBJ1-3 for the parts outside the CDR3, the full variable domain is DTGVSQNPRHKITKRGQNVTFRCDPISEHNRLYWYRQTLGQGPEFLTYFQNEAQLEKSRLLSDRFSAERPKGSFSTLEIQRTEQGDSAMYLCASSSSYHSGNTIYFGEGSWLTVV.